This T cell receptor (beta chain) appears in the sequencing data of a study of T cell responses to AZD1222 COVID-19 vaccine. Notes on the study in general: The repertoires were collected only after the peak T cell response. Females made up more of the donors, who were largely white British, and clonal diversity may have come out too low. Spike was spanned by vaccine-associated CD4 TCRs, which were dominant at 160-218 and 743-854.

On this clone itself: The antigen remains undetermined.

Some clones are missing from TCRdb's copy, which holds only in-frame ones; the method was immunoSEQ multiplex PCR. The sample yields approximately 110,000 clones, about 93% seen once. Losses at the gene ends were 11 bases for V and 5 bases for J; bases not matched to a gene: 17. This CDR3 comprises 16 residues. The germline CDR1 and CDR2 sequences are LGHDT and YNNKEL (reference sequence). The source is an adult in good health. The rearrangement joins TRBV3-1 (or the pseudogene TRBV3-2) to TRBJ2-7; 11 nucleotides agree with TRBD1. The sequencing used peripheral blood, collected on day 0 of AZD1222 vaccination. CDR3 amino acids: CARRQRAGQGGNEQYF. The CDR3 region has the DNA TGTGCCCGCCGCCAGCGGGCGGGACAGGGGGGGAACGAGCAGTACTTC.